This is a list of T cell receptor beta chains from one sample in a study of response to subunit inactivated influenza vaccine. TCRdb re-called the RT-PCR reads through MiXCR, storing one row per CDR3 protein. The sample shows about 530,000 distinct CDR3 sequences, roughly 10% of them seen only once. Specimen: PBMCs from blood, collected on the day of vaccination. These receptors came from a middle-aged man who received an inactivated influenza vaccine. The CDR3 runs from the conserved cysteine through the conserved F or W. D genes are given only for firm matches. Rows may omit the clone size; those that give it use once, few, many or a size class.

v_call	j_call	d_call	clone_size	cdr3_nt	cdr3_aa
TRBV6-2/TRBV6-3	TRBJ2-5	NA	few	TGTGCCAGCAGTCCGTTCGTCTCCCTGACAGCGACCCCCCAAGAGACCCAGTACTTC	CASSPFVSLTATPQETQYF
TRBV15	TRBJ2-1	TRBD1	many	TGTGCCACCAGCAGGGACAGGGGACCCTACAATGAGCAGTTCTTC	CATSRDRGPYNEQFF
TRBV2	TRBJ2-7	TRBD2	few	TGTGCCAGCAGGGCGGGGGTATTCTACGAGCAGTACTTC	CASRAGVFYEQYF
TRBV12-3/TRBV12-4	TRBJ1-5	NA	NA	TGTGCCAGCAGCCCGGGACGGACTATCAATCAGCCCCAGCATTTT	CASSPGRTINQPQHF
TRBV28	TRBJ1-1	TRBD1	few	TGTGCCAGCAGTTTAGAGGGGGCCGGGAACACTGAAGCTTTCTTT	CASSLEGAGNTEAFF
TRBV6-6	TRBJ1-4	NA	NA	TGTGCCAGCAAGACTGACGAAAAACTGTTTTTT	CASKTDEKLFF
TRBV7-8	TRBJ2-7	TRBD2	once	TGTGCCAGCAGCATACTAGCGGGAGACCTCTACGAGCAGTACTTC	CASSILAGDLYEQYF
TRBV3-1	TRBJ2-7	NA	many	TGTGCCAGCAGCCGCAACCCGTACGAGCAGTACTTC	CASSRNPYEQYF
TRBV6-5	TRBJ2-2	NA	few	TGTGCCAGCAGTTACTCGAGCAACACCGGGGAGCTGTTTTTT	CASSYSSNTGELFF
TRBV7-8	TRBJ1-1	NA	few	TGTGCCAGCAGCCGAGAGTCGAACACTGAAGCTTTCTTT	CASSRESNTEAFF
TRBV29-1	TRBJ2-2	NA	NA	TGCAGCGTTGAGACAGAACCTAACACCGGGGAGCTGTTTTTT	CSVETEPNTGELFF
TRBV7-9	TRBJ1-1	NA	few	TGTGCCAGCAGCTTGGTCATAAACATGAACACTGAAGCTTTCTTT	CASSLVINMNTEAFF
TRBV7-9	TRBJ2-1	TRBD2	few	TGTGCCAGCAGCTGGGGGACTAGCAATGAGCAGTTCTTC	CASSWGTSNEQFF
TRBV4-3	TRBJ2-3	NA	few	TGCGCCAGCAGCCTAGAGGGGGGGCTCACAGATACGCAGTATTTT	CASSLEGGLTDTQYF
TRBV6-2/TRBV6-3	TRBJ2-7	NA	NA	TGTGCCAGCAGTTACCCAACCACAGGTAACTCCTACGAGCAGTACTTC	CASSYPTTGNSYEQYF
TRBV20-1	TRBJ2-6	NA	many	TGCAGTGCTAGAGACATCAATGGGGCCAACGTCCTGACTTTC	CSARDINGANVLTF
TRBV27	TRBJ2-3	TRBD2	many	TGTGCCAGCAGTCCCACCAAGTTGGCGGGGGGGATCACAGATACGCAGTATTTT	CASSPTKLAGGITDTQYF
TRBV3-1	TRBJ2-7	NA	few	TGTGCCAGCAGCCCAACCTGGGTCCAGAACTATCCCTACGAGCAGTACTTC	CASSPTWVQNYPYEQYF
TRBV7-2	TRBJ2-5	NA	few	TGTGCCAGCAGCTTAAGTGTAGGAGAGACCCAGTACTTC	CASSLSVGETQYF
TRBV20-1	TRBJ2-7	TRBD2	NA	TGCAGTGCTAGTGGGCTAGCGGGGAGCTCCTACGAGCAGTACTTC	CSASGLAGSSYEQYF
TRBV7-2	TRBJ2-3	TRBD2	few	TGTGCCAGCAGCATAAGACTAGCGGGATTGGTAACAGATACGCAGTATTTT	CASSIRLAGLVTDTQYF
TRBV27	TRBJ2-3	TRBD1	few	TGTGCCAGCAGTTTTGCGACAGGGGAGGCAGATACGCAGTATTTT	CASSFATGEADTQYF
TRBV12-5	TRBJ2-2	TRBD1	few	TGTGCTAGTGGTTTGGGACAGGGCTTAGGGGAGCTGTTTTTT	CASGLGQGLGELFF
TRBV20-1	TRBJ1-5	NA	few	TGCAGTGCTCAATCCCGCAGGGATAGCAATCAGCCCCAGCATTTT	CSAQSRRDSNQPQHF
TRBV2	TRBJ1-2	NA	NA	TGTGCCAGTGGACAGAAGCCGACAATCTATGGCTACACCTTC	CASGQKPTIYGYTF
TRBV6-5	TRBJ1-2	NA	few	TGTGCCAGCAGTTACGTACAGGGTGGGGGGTATGATGGCTACACCTTC	CASSYVQGGGYDGYTF
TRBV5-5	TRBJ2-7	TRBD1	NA	TGTGCCAGCAGCTTGGCCTCTTCGGACAGGGGGTACGAGCAGTACTTC	CASSLASSDRGYEQYF